This TCR beta chain is drawn from a study of T cells in localized non-small cell lung cancer. For this clone: The antigen remains unidentified.

General study results and limits: Measurement of T cell clonality placed uninvolved adjacent lung highest, above the level in tumor. Sequencing was limited to one tumor region, leaving the possibility of heterogeneity open.

Some clones are missing from TCRdb's copy, which holds only in-frame ones; the method was immunoSEQ multiplex PCR. Of about 20,000 clones listed, around 87% are singletons. Germline V gene sequence: CDR1 LNHDA, CDR2 SQIVND (reference sequence). The V and J ends lost 4 bases and 6 bases respectively, with 15 bases between them. The CDR3 contains 14 residues. This chain links TRBV19 with TRBJ1-2, with a weak D call TRBD1 (6 bases). Material: PBMCs, obtained before any cancer treatment. The TCR was taken from a man aged 40-75 years with stage II squamous cell lung carcinoma. The CDR3 here is CASSTTYRADGYTF. The CDR3 bases are TGTGCCAGTAGTACAACATACAGGGCTGATGGCTACACCTTC.